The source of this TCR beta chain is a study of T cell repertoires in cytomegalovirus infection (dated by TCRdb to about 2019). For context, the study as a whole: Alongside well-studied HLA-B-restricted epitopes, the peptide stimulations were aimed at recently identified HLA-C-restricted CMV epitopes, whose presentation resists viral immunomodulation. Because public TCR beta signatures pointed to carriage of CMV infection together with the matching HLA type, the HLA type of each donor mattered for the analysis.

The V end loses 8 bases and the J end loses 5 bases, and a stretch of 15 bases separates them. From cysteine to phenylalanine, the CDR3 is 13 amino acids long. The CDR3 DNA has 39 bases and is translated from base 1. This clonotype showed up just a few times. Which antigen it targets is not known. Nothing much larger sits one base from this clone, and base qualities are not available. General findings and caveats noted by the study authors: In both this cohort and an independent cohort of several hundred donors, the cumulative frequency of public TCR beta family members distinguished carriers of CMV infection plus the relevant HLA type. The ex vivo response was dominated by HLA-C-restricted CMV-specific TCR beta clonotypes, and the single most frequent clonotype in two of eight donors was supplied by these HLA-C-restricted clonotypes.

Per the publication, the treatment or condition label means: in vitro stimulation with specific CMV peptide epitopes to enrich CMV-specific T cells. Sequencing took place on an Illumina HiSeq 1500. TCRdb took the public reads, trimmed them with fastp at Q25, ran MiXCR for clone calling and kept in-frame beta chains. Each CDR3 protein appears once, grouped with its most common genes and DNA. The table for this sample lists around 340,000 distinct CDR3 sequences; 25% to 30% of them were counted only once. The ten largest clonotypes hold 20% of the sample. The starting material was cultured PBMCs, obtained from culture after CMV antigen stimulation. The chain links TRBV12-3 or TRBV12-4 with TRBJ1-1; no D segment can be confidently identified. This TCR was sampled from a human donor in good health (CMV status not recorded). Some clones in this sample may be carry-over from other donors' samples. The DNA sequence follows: TGTGCCAGCCTCCCGTCAGGAGGTACTGAAGCTTTCTTT. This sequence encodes CASLPSGGTEAFF.